These 10 T cell receptor beta chains originate from one sample sequenced in a study of OX40 agonist ivuxolimab in advanced cancers. Libraries were prepared by immunoSEQ multiplex PCR; TCRdb keeps only in-frame clonotypes and omits some of them. The sample has approximately 22,000 clones; more than 75% are singletons. This specimen was CD4+ or CD8+ T cells sorted from blood, taken in a trial of the OX40 agonist ivuxolimab. All receptors come from an adult with an advanced solid tumor such as melanoma, head and neck, liver or kidney cancer.

This clone was observed a handful of times. The chain couples TRBV29-1 to TRBJ1-3, with 10 positions matching TRBD1. CDR3 length: 16 amino acids. Germline values: CDR1 SQVTM, CDR2 ANQGSEA. V lost 4 bases to trimming and J lost 0 bases; unmatched junction nucleotides: 6. The CDR3 loop reads CSVGGTGVDSGNTIYF. DNA for the CDR3: TGCAGCGTTGGGGGGACAGGGGTCGACTCTGGAAACACCATATATTTT.

The genes are TRBV15 and TRBJ2-3; 11 bases map to TRBD2. J was trimmed by 5 bases and V by 6 bases; bases with no gene match: 7. CDR3 length equals 15 residues. Germline assignment: CDR1 LNHNV and CDR2 YYDKDF (reference sequence). This chain's CDR3 is CATRVAGGAIDTQYF. CDR3 DNA: TGTGCCACCAGAGTAGCGGGGGGGGCGATAGATACGCAGTATTTT.

The chain joins TRBV7-9 to TRBJ1-4; no firm D call. Germline lookup yields CDR1 SEHNR and CDR2 FQNEAQ (reference sequence). The CDR3 loop spans 17 amino acids. The ends were cut back, 2 bases at V and 0 bases at J, with 13 bases in the middle. The CDR3 is CASSLLGPSPTNEKLFF. The DNA of the CDR3 is TGTGCCAGCAGCTTATTAGGGCCCTCCCCAACTAATGAAAAACTGTTTTTT.

This chain joins TRBV6-1 and TRBJ1-2; tentative D call: TRBD1 (6 bases). V lost 8 bases to trimming and J lost 7 bases, with 17 bases between them. Per the germline V gene, CDR1 is MNHNS and CDR2 is SASEGT. The CDR3 has 13 amino acids. The CDR3 loop reads CASPPYRDGGYTF. The CDR3 nucleotides read TGTGCCAGCCCCCCATACAGGGATGGTGGCTACACCTTC.

V usage is TRBV5-1 and J usage is TRBJ2-6; no clear D. V lost 4 bases and J 0 bases, leaving 11 bases between the germline ends. Germline CDR1 and CDR2: SGHRS and YFSETQ. The CDR3 length is 16 residues. The CDR3 bases are TGCGCCAGCAGCCTGAGACGGTCCTCTGGGGCCAACGTCCTGACTTTC. Protein sequence: CASSLRRSSGANVLTF.

V and J are TRBV7-9 and TRBJ2-2; D is unclear. Germline CDR1 is SEHNR and CDR2 is FQNEAQ (reference sequence). Trimming removed 1 base at V and 6 bases at J, with 9 bases between. This CDR3 spans 14 amino acids. As DNA, the CDR3 is TGTGCCAGCAGCTTAGTCGTGGGCTCCGGGGAGCTGTTTTTT. The encoded protein is CASSLVVGSGELFF.

This clone was counted a single time. The chain has TRBV27 and TRBJ2-7; TRBD2 might be the D (7 bases). Germline CDR1 MNHEY, CDR2 SMNVEV (reference sequence). The CDR3 consists of 14 residues. Trimming pared 8 bases from V and 3 bases from J, leaving 17 bases between. The CDR3 loop is CASGSRGGVYEQYF. The CDR3 DNA is TGTGCCAGCGGATCGAGGGGGGGCGTCTACGAGCAGTACTTC.

The chain uses TRBV5-1 and TRBJ2-3, with a possible D match to TRBD1 (7 bases). The CDR3 sequence is 15 residues long. The V and J ends lost 3 bases and 2 bases respectively, with 13 bases between them. Germline V gene sequence: CDR1 SGHRS, CDR2 YFSETQ. CDR3 coding DNA: TGCGCCAGCAGCTGGCGGGACAGAGACACAGATACGCAGTATTTT. Encoded protein: CASSWRDRDTDTQYF. Using reference TRBV5-1 and TRBJ2-3 for the parts outside the CDR3, the full variable domain is KAGVTQTPRYLIKTRGQQVTLSCSPISGHRSVSWYQQTPGQGLQFLFEYFSETQRNKGNFPGRFSGRQFSNSRSEMNVSTLELGDSALYLCASSWRDRDTDTQYFGPGTRLTVL.

The chain recombines TRBV19 with TRBJ2-3; D gene ambiguous. Trimming stripped 3 bases from V and 4 bases from J, with 8 bases between. The CDR3 extends over 13 amino acids. The V gene's germline CDR1 is LNHDA and CDR2 SQIVND (reference sequence). The CDR3: CASSINNPDTQYF. The CDR3 DNA reads as TGTGCCAGTAGTATCAACAATCCAGATACGCAGTATTTT.

The rearrangement joins TRBV27 to TRBJ2-5, with TRBD1 matching over 9 bases. This CDR3 spans 14 amino acids. With V trimmed by 6 bases and J by 9 bases, 11 bases remained unmatched. CDR1 and CDR2 from the germline V gene are MNHEY and SMNVEV (reference sequence). CDR3 amino acids: CASSRGDRGLAQYF. Here the CDR3 DNA reads TGTGCCAGCAGCCGTGGTGACAGGGGGTTGGCCCAGTACTTC.